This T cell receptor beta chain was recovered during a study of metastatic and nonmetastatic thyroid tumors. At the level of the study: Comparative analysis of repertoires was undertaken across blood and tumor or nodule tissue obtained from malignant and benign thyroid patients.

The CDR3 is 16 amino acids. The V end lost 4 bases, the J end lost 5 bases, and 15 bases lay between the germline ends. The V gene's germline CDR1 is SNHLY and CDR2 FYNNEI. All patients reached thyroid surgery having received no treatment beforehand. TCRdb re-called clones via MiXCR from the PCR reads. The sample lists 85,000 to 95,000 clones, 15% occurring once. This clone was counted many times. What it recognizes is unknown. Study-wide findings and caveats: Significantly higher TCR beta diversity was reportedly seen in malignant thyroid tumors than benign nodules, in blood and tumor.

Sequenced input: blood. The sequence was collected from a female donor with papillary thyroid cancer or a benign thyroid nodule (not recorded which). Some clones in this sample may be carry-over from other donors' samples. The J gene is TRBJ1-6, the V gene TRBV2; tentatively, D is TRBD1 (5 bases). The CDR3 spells CASSVQGSENNSPLHF. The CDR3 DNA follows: TGTGCCAGCAGTGTTCAGGGATCGGAAAATAATTCACCCCTCCACTTT.